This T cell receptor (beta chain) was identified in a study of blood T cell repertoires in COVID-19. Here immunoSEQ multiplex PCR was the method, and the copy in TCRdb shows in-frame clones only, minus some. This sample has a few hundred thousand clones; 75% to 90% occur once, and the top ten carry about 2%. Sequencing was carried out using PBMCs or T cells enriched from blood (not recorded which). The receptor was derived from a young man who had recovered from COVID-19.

Here the CDR3 reads CASSRGPGSYEQYF. CDR3 in DNA: TGTGCCAGCAGCAGGGGGCCAGGGTCGTACGAGCAGTACTTC. The rearrangement joins TRBV5-6 to TRBJ2-7; the match to TRBD1 covers 7 bases. V lost 4 bases and J lost 4; bases outside the gene matches: 8. The CDR3 is made up of 14 amino acids. Germline V gives CDR1 SGHDT, CDR2 YYEEEE.